Listed here are 26 T cell receptor beta chains from one sample, sequenced in a study of human T cells and chemical hapten exposure. Using its own MiXCR run on the RACE reads, TCRdb lists one record per CDR3 protein. The sample holds 150,000 or so distinct CDR3 sequences, roughly 15% seen once. Time point of the sample: patch test 1, 2 weeks after DPC sensitization. Treatment specified: therapeutic diphenylcyclopropenone sensitization with weekly scalp DPC. The sequencing here drew on whole blood, taken in connection with sensitization to the hapten diphenylcyclopropenone (DPC). The source is a woman between 25 and 40 years old with alopecia areata. Some clones in this sample may be carry-over from other donors' samples.

This clonotype was detected a few times. The V and J genes are TRBV5-1 and TRBJ1-2, with D tentatively TRBD1 (5 bases). V was shortened by 0 bases and J by 2 bases, with 8 bases between the two germline ends. There are 14 residues in the CDR3. In germline, CDR1 is SGHRS, CDR2 YFSETQ. CDR3 loop: CASSLARENYGYTF. The CDR3 nucleotides are TGCGCCAGCAGCTTGGCCAGGGAGAACTATGGCTACACCTTC.

The chain recombines TRBV6-5 with TRBJ2-1, with D possibly TRBD1 on 6 matching bases. Germline values: CDR1 MNHEY, CDR2 SVGAGI. The CDR3 runs to 14 residues. Trimming pared 5 bases from V and 2 bases from J, leaving 10 bases between. CDR3 nucleotide sequence: TGTGCCAGCAGTAGGACAGCTACCTACAATGAGCAGTTCTTC. Encoded protein: CASSRTATYNEQFF.

The table lists this clonotype with a few counts. The rearrangement links TRBV4-1 to TRBJ2-2, with 7 bases aligning to TRBD1. V was clipped by 1 base and J by 0 bases; unmatched bases: 5. From germline, CDR1 is MGHRA and CDR2 YSYEKL. This CDR3 region has 17 residues. The CDR3 bases are TGCGCCAGCAGCCAAGTAAAGGGGGCCGCGAACACCGGGGAGCTGTTTTTT. Translation gives CASSQVKGAANTGELFF.

This chain uses TRBV11-2 with TRBJ1-2; D remains unclear. This CDR3 has 15 residues. The V gene's germline CDR1 is SGHAT and CDR2 FQNNGV. The V end was cut by 2 bases, the J end by 0 bases, with 10 bases between. CDR3 in amino acids: CASSLMSGSNYGYTF. In nucleotides, the CDR3 is TGTGCCAGCAGCTTAATGTCCGGGTCTAACTATGGCTACACCTTC.

This clonotype appeared a few times. The chain couples TRBV6-2 or TRBV6-3 to TRBJ2-1; 14 bases align to TRBD2. The CDR3 is 16 residues long. J gave up 15 bases and V 7 bases, and 17 bases lay outside the gene matches. The V gene's germline CDR1 is MNHEY and CDR2 SVGEGT. The CDR3 DNA follows: TGTGCCAGCATCCTTTCACTGGGACTAGCGGGAGTATTTACGTTCTTC. Its translation is CASILSLGLAGVFTFF.

This clonotype showed up just a few times. The chain recombines TRBV28 with TRBJ2-3, with 7 bases fitting TRBD2. The trim removed 5 bases at V and 0 bases at J, leaving 5 bases unmatched. Germline assignment: CDR1 MDHEN and CDR2 SYDVKM. This CDR3 spans 15 amino acids. CDR3 residues: CASSASGASTDTQYF. In nucleotides, the CDR3 is TGTGCCAGCAGTGCAAGCGGGGCTAGCACAGATACGCAGTATTTT.

A remark on this clonotype: A single base separates this from a much larger clone, so it may be a read error. The chain joins TRBV5-4 to TRBJ2-3; perhaps TRBD2 as D (6 bases). This CDR3 has 14 amino acids. Germline CDR1 and CDR2: SGHNT and YYREEE (reference sequence). The DNA of the CDR3 is TGTGCCAACAGCGGTGGGACTTTTGGTGATACGCAGTATTTT. It is translated as CANSGGTFGDTQYF.

This clonotype was observed a handful of times. The chain employs TRBV28 and TRBJ2-3, with 11 bases fitting TRBD1. Germline V gives CDR1 MDHEN, CDR2 SYDVKM. Germline trimming cut 4 bases from V and 2 bases from J; bases unmatched to any gene: 5. The CDR3 sequence is 16 residues long. The CDR3 nucleotides read TGTGCCAGCAGTTCGTGGGACAGGGGGATCACAGATACGCAGTATTTT. This codes for CASSSWDRGITDTQYF.

This clonotype has more than one count but fewer than ten. This chain joins TRBV18 and TRBJ2-1; 10 bases agree with TRBD1. CDR3 length: 16 amino acids. Unmatched junction bases numbered 4, after V lost 2 bases and J lost 3 bases. Germline V gene data show CDR1 as KGHSH and CDR2 as LQKENI. The CDR3 coding sequence is TGTGCCAGCTCACCAACTCGGGACAGGGGCTACAATGAGCAGTTCTTC. This encodes CASSPTRDRGYNEQFF.

This clonotype occurred a few times. CDR3 DNA sequence: TGTGCCAGCTCACCAGGGGACGGGGCCAAAAACATTCAGTACTTC. Amino acid sequence: CASSPGDGAKNIQYF. The J gene is TRBJ2-4, the V gene TRBV18; D tentatively fits TRBD1 or TRBD2 (5 bases each). Germline V gene sequence: CDR1 KGHSH, CDR2 LQKENI. V was pared by 2 bases and J by 1 base, with 9 bases between. CDR3 length equals 15 residues.

This clonotype was observed at least ten times. The chain employs TRBV21-1 and TRBJ1-2; the DNA was not compared with TRBD1, the D call given in the table. TRBV21-1 represents a pseudogene. The CDR3 is 15 amino acids. CDR3 region: CASSKKPGQNYGYTF. DNA of the CDR3: TGTGCCAGCAGCAAAAAACCAGGACAGAACTATGGCTACACCTTC.

This clonotype was seen many times. The chain has TRBV28 and TRBJ1-2; the match to TRBD1 covers 8 bases. J gave up 4 bases and V 4 bases, and 8 bases lay outside the gene matches. Germline V lookup: CDR1 MDHEN, CDR2 SYDVKM. The CDR3 has 15 amino acids. The CDR3: CASSSADRDAYGYTF. CDR3 DNA sequence: TGTGCCAGCAGTTCCGCGGACAGGGACGCCTATGGCTACACCTTC.

The chain recombines TRBV7-7 with TRBJ1-2, with D possibly TRBD1 on 6 matching bases. V was cut by 4 bases and J by 2 bases, with 17 bases left in between. This CDR3 comprises 16 residues. Germline loops: CDR1 SSHAT, CDR2 FNYEAQ (reference sequence). CDR3 amino acids: CASSSGTPKRNYGYTF. For the CDR3, the DNA is TGTGCCAGCAGCTCCGGGACACCGAAGAGAAACTATGGCTACACCTTC.

In this sample, this clonotype turned up a few times. This chain uses TRBV20-1 with TRBJ2-7, with D tentatively TRBD2 (6 bases). The CDR3 spans 14 residues. Trimming shortened V by 4 bases and J by 0 bases, and 13 bases separated the two germline ends. CDR1 is DFQATT and CDR2 is SNEGSKA in the germline V gene (reference sequence). Here the CDR3 reads CSATPSGLSYEQYF. The CDR3 bases are TGCAGTGCTACCCCGAGCGGGCTCTCCTACGAGCAGTACTTC.

This clonotype has only a few counts. The chain has TRBV11-2 and TRBJ2-2; D unclear. This CDR3 spans 15 amino acids. With 1 base removed from V and 9 bases from J, the gap between germline ends came to 15 bases. Germline V gene data show CDR1 as SGHAT and CDR2 as FQNNGV. CDR3 sequence: CASSLAGPRGRELFF. The CDR3 coding sequence is TGTGCCAGCAGCTTAGCTGGGCCCCGTGGGAGGGAGCTGTTTTTT.

CDR3 loop: CASNPTRGWGTEAFF. The DNA for the CDR3 is TGTGCCAGCAACCCAACCCGGGGCTGGGGAACTGAAGCTTTCTTT. V and J are TRBV7-8 and TRBJ1-1; TRBD1 is a possible D gene (5 bases). Germline assignment: CDR1 SGHVS and CDR2 FQNEAQ. The CDR3 contains 15 residues. V lost 7 bases, J lost 5 bases, and 20 bases lay in between.

CDR3 sequence reads: CASSLQGIHEQYF. DNA for the CDR3: TGTGCCAGCAGCCTACAGGGGATCCACGAGCAGTACTTC. This chain connects TRBV13 to TRBJ2-7; 7 nucleotides match TRBD1. V lost 5 bases and J lost 5; bases outside the gene matches: 6. Germline assignment: CDR1 PRHDT and CDR2 FYEKMQ (reference sequence). CDR3 length equals 13 residues.

The chain couples TRBV5-1 to TRBJ1-1; D is uncertain. This CDR3 is 14 amino acids long. CDR1 is SGHRS, CDR2 YFSETQ, per germline. With 4 bases removed from V and 0 bases from J, the gap between germline ends came to 10 bases. CDR3 nucleotides: TGCGCCAGCAGCGCGGATTCCATGAACACTGAAGCTTTCTTT. As protein: CASSADSMNTEAFF.

This clonotype has only a few counts. V and J are TRBV30 and TRBJ1-1; D uncertain. CDR3 length: 15 amino acids. CDR1 is GTSNPN, CDR2 SVGIG, per germline (reference sequence). The ends were cut back, 2 bases at V and 6 bases at J, with 19 bases in the middle. DNA of the CDR3: TGTGCCTGGAGTCGAACTCCTCGTAGCGGCCCTGAAGCTTTCTTT. Translation: CAWSRTPRSGPEAFF. The entire variable domain, with the rest obtained from reference TRBV30 and TRBJ1-1, is as follows: SQTIHQWPATLVQPVGSPLSLECTVEGTSNPNLYWYRQAAGRGLQLLFYSVGIGQISSEVPQNLSASRPQDRQFILSSKKLLLSDSGFYLCAWSRTPRSGPEAFFGQGTRLTVV.

This clonotype was counted a few times. V and J are TRBV3-1 and TRBJ2-5; 8 nucleotides agree with TRBD2. CDR1 is LGHDT and CDR2 is YNNKEL in the germline V gene (reference sequence). Trimming cost V 0 bases and J 2 bases; bases outside gene matches: 2. The CDR3 runs to 15 residues. The CDR3 region is CASSQDSGSQETQYF. DNA for the CDR3: TGTGCCAGCAGCCAAGACAGCGGGAGTCAAGAGACCCAGTACTTC.

The chain joins TRBV20-1 to TRBJ2-3; D is undetermined. The V and J ends lost 0 bases and 4 bases respectively, with 17 bases between them. Germline CDR1 and CDR2: DFQATT and SNEGSKA (reference sequence). This CDR3 comprises 16 residues. The CDR3 bases are TGCAGTGCTAGAGAGATCGGGTTGGGCCGCCCAGATACGCAGTATTTT. Protein product: CSAREIGLGRPDTQYF.

For the CDR3, the DNA is TGTGCCAGTAGAAGACAAGAGGGCACCGGGGAGCTGTTTTTT. It specifies CASRRQEGTGELFF. The V call is TRBV19, the J call TRBJ2-2; weak D call: TRBD2 (5 bases). Germline V gives CDR1 LNHDA, CDR2 SQIVND (reference sequence). The V and J ends lost 6 bases and 4 bases respectively, with 12 bases between them. The CDR3 spans 14 residues.

This clonotype was counted many times. V gene TRBV29-1 combines with J gene TRBJ2-5, with D possibly TRBD1 on 5 matching bases. Per the germline V gene, CDR1 is SQVTM and CDR2 is ANQGSEA. This CDR3 comprises 13 residues. The V and J ends lost 4 bases and 1 base respectively, with 10 bases between them. The CDR3 loop is CSVGGGTQETQYF. CDR3 DNA: TGCAGCGTTGGGGGCGGAACCCAAGAGACCCAGTACTTC.

The gene calls are TRBV10-3 and TRBJ1-2, with TRBD1 as a possible D gene (5 bases). This CDR3 has 13 amino acids. Germline V gene data show CDR1 as ENHRY and CDR2 as SYGVKD. V was shortened by 0 bases and J by 4 bases, with 6 bases between the two germline ends. The CDR3 protein is CAISESTAYGYTF. The CDR3 DNA is TGTGCCATCAGTGAGTCGACAGCCTATGGCTACACCTTC.

This chain joins TRBV11-2 and TRBJ2-7, with 11 bases identical to TRBD2. This CDR3 is 15 amino acids long. The junction had 5 bases not matched to a gene; V was cut back by 5 bases and J by 2 bases. Germline V gene lookup returns CDR1 SGHAT and CDR2 FQNNGV. In DNA form, the CDR3 reads TGTGCCAGCAGCCTGACTAGCGGGAATACCTACGAGCAGTACTTC. Encoded protein: CASSLTSGNTYEQYF.

The CDR3 DNA reads as TGTGCCAGCACGGCGGAAAATAGCGGGGGGTTGGAGACCCAGTACTTC. Translating it yields CASTAENSGGLETQYF. The chain employs TRBV4-2 and TRBJ2-5; 10 positions match TRBD2. The CDR3 loop spans 16 amino acids. Germline V gene sequence: CDR1 LGHNA, CDR2 YNFKEQ. The V gene end was trimmed by 7 bases and the J gene end by 5 bases; junction bases not matched to a gene: 13.